The TCR beta chain under discussion was sequenced for a study of regulatory T cells in long-lasting Graves disease (dated by TCRdb to the early 2020s). Describing the broader study: Persistent Graves' disease was defined as antithyroid drug treatment for over 5 years with persistently positive TSH receptor autoantibodies. In the clinical cohort, patients with persistent Graves' disease had used antithyroid drugs for an average of around 10 years. A total of 33 samples underwent TCR sequencing: 13 from persistent and some 20 from newly diagnosed Graves' disease patients. The study took place in China and was registered as a clinical trial. Persistent Graves' disease patients were compared with newly diagnosed Graves' disease patients by peripheral blood TCR sequencing and RNA sequencing. General conclusions and limits of the study: The small sample size was acknowledged by the authors as a limitation that may reduce accuracy. Sequencing and analysis were restricted to the TCR beta chain. Persistent disease showed preferential use of TRBV28, TRBJ1-2 and TRBJ2-5, whereas newly diagnosed disease favored TRBV20-1 and TRBJ2-1. Patients with persistent disease shared more public clonotypes (around 2,700) than newly diagnosed patients did (966). Persistent Graves' disease patients showed lower TCR Shannon entropy and fewer highly expanded clones than newly diagnosed patients, suggesting clonal expansion. The study examined only peripheral blood because the primary lesion, thyroid tissue, could not be accessed.

The germline V end is reduced by 5 bases and the J end by 3 bases; junction bases left unmatched: 12. The cysteine opens and the phenylalanine closes a CDR3 of 17 amino acids. Only the CDR3 region is kept as DNA, spanning 51 bases read in frame from base 1. CDR1 and CDR2 (MNHEY, SVGEGT) derive from the germline V gene. The sample's time point label, in plain terms: persistent/refractory GD, antithyroid drugs over 5 years with positive TRAb. RNA was extracted from PBMCs in TRIzol for both TCR sequencing and RNA sequencing. The diagnosis of Graves' disease was made according to American Thyroid Association guidelines. Patients for the study were recruited at an endocrinology department in Xi'an, China. From each patient, around 9 milliliters of peripheral blood was collected into an EDTA anticoagulant tube. Ficoll Paque Plus density gradient separation was used to isolate PBMCs, and no additional T cell sorting was done. An Agilent 2100 Bioanalyzer and agarose gel were used to check RNA quality, while a NanoDrop 2000 measured RNA concentration.

This clonotype was counted ten times or more. This clone's antigen is unknown. Base-call qualities are not available, and no considerably larger clone is one nucleotide away. Library preparation was by multiplex PCR. The data were produced on an Illumina HiSeq 4000. iRepertoire HTBI primers and Arm-PCR amplification of CDR3 regions were used to construct TCR beta libraries. Before sequencing, the PCR products went through gel purification. Turning to the authors' computational methods: A total of roughly 65 TRBV and more than twelve TRBJ segments were identified across samples and were used for gene usage analysis of CDR3 amino acid clonotypes. COPE and FqMerger were used to merge filtered high-quality paired reads into contigs. Contigs were aligned with BLAST to IMGT TRBV, TRBD and TRBJ reference genes, and CDR3 was defined per IMGT. Any clonotype with a frequency above 0.1% was classified as a highly expanded clone. Shannon entropy served as the measure of repertoire diversity, while the Gini coefficient captured V-J evenness. Public clonotypes were defined as clonotypes shared by more than one individual. Using fastp at Q25 and MiXCR, TCRdb reprocessed the public reads and kept productive beta chains. Records with the same CDR3 protein are collapsed into one entry carrying the most frequent genes and DNA. These V and J calls derive from TCRdb rather than the authors' analysis. In all, the sample holds almost 350,000 distinct CDR3 sequences, and around a fifth of those were seen once. In total, the top ten clones hold approximately 31% of the sample.

The receptor was derived from a female donor with Graves disease. Sequencing was performed on peripheral blood mononuclear cells (PBMCs), taken when the disease was refractory, from a patient treated with antithyroid drugs. The chain is assembled from TRBV6-2 or TRBV6-3 and TRBJ2-4, with 8 central nucleotides matching TRBD1. The nucleotides read TGTGCCAGCAGTGTCAACAGGGGGAAGGTCGGCAAAAACATTCAGTACTTC. Translated, it gives CASSVNRGKVGKNIQYF.